These 21 T cell receptor beta chains share one sample of origin, sequenced in a study of T-cell memory formation after mild COVID-19. MiXCR was run by TCRdb on the 5' RACE reads, yielding one entry per CDR3 protein. The sample holds under 200,000 distinct CDR3 sequences, 31% seen once. The sample comprised PBMCs or a T cell subset sorted from them (not recorded which). All receptors come from an adult woman who had mild COVID-19 (a few samples of this study predate the infection). Cell type and time point are not known.

The chain joins TRBV29-1 to TRBJ2-7; D remains ambiguous. This CDR3 is built from 12 residues. CDR1 and CDR2 from the germline V gene are SQVTM and ANQGSEA. Trimming removed 6 bases at V and 0 bases at J, with 9 bases between. CDR3 protein: CSVTLSSYEQYF. In nucleotides, the CDR3 is TGCAGCGTCACTCTTAGCTCCTACGAGCAGTACTTC.

This chain joins TRBV7-2 and TRBJ2-1; 13 bases are shared with TRBD2. This CDR3 has 21 amino acids. Germline V lookup: CDR1 SGHTA, CDR2 FQGNSA. The V segment lost 5 bases and the J segment 5 bases; nucleotides outside the gene matches: 21. The CDR3 is CASSPRRRGTSGMGVHNEQFF. Here the CDR3 DNA reads TGTGCCAGCAGCCCCCGGCGCCGCGGGACTAGCGGGATGGGGGTTCACAATGAGCAGTTCTTC.

This clonotype turned up a few times. This chain connects TRBV20-1 to TRBJ1-4; D gene unclear. Germline CDR1 and CDR2: DFQATT and SNEGSKA (reference sequence). Trimming removed 0 bases at V and 5 bases at J, with 13 bases between. The CDR3 consists of 15 residues. The CDR3 nucleotides are TGCAGTGCTAGAGATCGGCAACAGCAGAATGAAAAACTGTTTTTT. It translates to CSARDRQQQNEKLFF.

The chain employs TRBV12-3 or TRBV12-4 and TRBJ1-2; no definite D call. With 1 base removed from V and 8 bases from J, the gap between germline ends came to 14 bases. This CDR3 is 14 amino acids long. The chain's CDR3 is CASSLVPRSLGYTF. CDR3 DNA: TGTGCCAGCAGTTTAGTCCCCAGGTCGTTGGGCTACACCTTC.

This sequence joins TRBV7-3 and TRBJ2-1; the D call may be TRBD1 or TRBD2 (5 bases each). V shed 2 bases and J shed 9 bases, with 11 bases lying between them. The CDR3 runs to 13 residues. Germline V gene lookup returns CDR1 SGHTA and CDR2 FQGTGA. The CDR3 here is CASSLAGGGEQFF. CDR3 bases: TGTGCCAGCAGCTTAGCGGGTGGGGGTGAGCAGTTCTTC.

This clonotype was seen a handful of times. The CDR3 sequence is CAASSAGYSNQPQHF. The CDR3 nucleotides are TGTGCCGCAAGCTCGGCAGGGTATAGCAATCAGCCCCAGCATTTT. The rearrangement links TRBV2 to TRBJ1-5, with D maybe TRBD1 (5 bases). Between the trimmed V and J ends, which lost 11 bases and 0 bases, there was a span of 17 bases. CDR1 and CDR2 from the germline V gene are SNHLY and FYNNEI. The CDR3 sequence is 15 residues long.

This chain uses TRBV18 with TRBJ2-3; unclear D gene. V was pared by 2 bases and J by 0 bases, with 6 bases between. The germline CDR1 and CDR2 sequences are KGHSH and LQKENI. This CDR3 is 14 amino acids long. The CDR3 coding sequence is TGTGCCAGCTCACCAGACTTTAGCACAGATACGCAGTATTTT. It encodes CASSPDFSTDTQYF.

The genes are TRBV5-1 and TRBJ2-7; D might be TRBD2 (6 bases). The CDR3 length is 14 residues. The germline gives CDR1 SGHRS, CDR2 YFSETQ. Between the trimmed V and J ends, which lost 4 bases and 3 bases, there was a span of 14 bases. As DNA, the CDR3 is TGCGCCAGCAGCCCGCGGGAAAGCAACTACGAGCAGTACTTC. This codes for CASSPRESNYEQYF.

This clonotype was counted between two and nine times. The chain joins TRBV15 to TRBJ1-2, with D possibly matching TRBD1 (6 bases). This CDR3 contains 13 residues. Germline V CDR1 and CDR2: LNHNV, YYDKDF (reference sequence). V dropped 7 bases and J dropped 2 bases, with 11 bases sitting between them. The CDR3 here is CATTSQGNYGYTF. CDR3 nucleotides: TGTGCCACCACGTCCCAGGGGAACTATGGCTACACCTTC.

This clonotype showed up just a few times. The chain uses TRBV12-3 or TRBV12-4 and TRBJ1-2; D possibly corresponds to TRBD1 (6 bases). Trimming took off 3 bases at V and 7 bases at J, with 15 bases between the two ends. The CDR3 is 14 residues long. CDR3 amino acids: CASSFTGGSGGYTF. In nucleotides, the CDR3 is TGTGCCAGCAGTTTCACGGGGGGCTCCGGTGGCTACACCTTC.

This clonotype was counted a few times. The V and J genes are TRBV2 and TRBJ2-2; D call uncertain. V was pared by 2 bases and J by 0 bases, with 4 bases between. This CDR3 has 14 amino acids. CDR1 is SNHLY and CDR2 is FYNNEI in the germline V gene. This CDR3 reads CASSEQTNTGELFF. CDR3 in DNA: TGTGCCAGCAGTGAACAGACGAACACCGGGGAGCTGTTTTTT.

This clonotype was counted only a few times. V and J are TRBV11-2 and TRBJ2-2, with TRBD1 matching over 7 bases. The length of the CDR3 is 15 residues. V was pared by 5 bases and J by 7 bases, with 10 bases of the junction left unmatched. Germline V CDR1 and CDR2: SGHAT, FQNNGV. CDR3 coding DNA: TGTGCCAGCAGCCCCCGACAGGGCGGTGGCGGGGAGCTGTTTTTT. Its protein product is CASSPRQGGGGELFF. The entire variable domain, with the rest obtained from reference TRBV11-2 and TRBJ2-2, is as follows: EAGVAQSPRYKIIEKRQSVAFWCNPISGHATLYWYQQILGQGPKLLIQFQNNGVVDDSQLPKDRFSAERLKGVDSTLKIQPAKLEDSAVYLCASSPRQGGGGELFFGEGSRLTVL.

The chain is built from TRBV6-5 and TRBJ2-7, with 9 nucleotides matching TRBD1. This CDR3 is built from 13 residues. V lost 4 bases, J lost 5 bases, and 3 bases stayed unmatched. Germline loops: CDR1 MNHEY, CDR2 SVGAGI. The CDR3 DNA reads TGTGCCAGCAGTTGGACAGGGGTCCACGAGCAGTACTTC. Translation: CASSWTGVHEQYF.

This chain joins TRBV25-1 and TRBJ2-3, with a tentative D call TRBD1 (6 bases). This CDR3 has 16 amino acids. CDR1 and CDR2 (germline): MGHDK, SYGVNS. V dropped 6 bases and J dropped 0 bases, with 16 bases sitting between them. CDR3 nucleotide sequence: TGTGCCAGCAGCCGACAGGTCGGACCTAGCACAGATACGCAGTATTTT. Amino acids: CASSRQVGPSTDTQYF.

This clonotype appeared a few times. The CDR3 sequence: CASSTRGRATGEQYF. In DNA, the CDR3 is TGTGCCAGCAGCACGAGAGGGAGGGCCACTGGCGAGCAGTACTTC. The V and J genes are TRBV5-6 and TRBJ2-7; 7 nucleotides line up with TRBD2. The CDR3 consists of 15 residues. V trimming: 4 bases; J trimming: 6 bases; junction bases outside the gene matches: 13. Per germline, CDR1 SGHDT and CDR2 YYEEEE.

The CDR3 nucleotides read TGTGCCAGCTCAGGACCACGGACACAAGAGACCCAGTACTTC. This sequence encodes CASSGPRTQETQYF. The V call is TRBV18, the J call TRBJ2-5, with a weak D call TRBD1 (5 bases). The V end lost 5 bases, the J end lost 2 bases, and 12 bases lay between the germline ends. Germline V gene lookup returns CDR1 KGHSH and CDR2 LQKENI. The CDR3 is 14 amino acids. Full variable domain (missing parts from reference TRBV18 and TRBJ2-5): NAGVMQNPRHLVRRRGQEARLRCSPMKGHSHVYWYRQLPEEGLKFMVYLQKENIIDESGMPKERFSAEFPKEGPSILRIQQVVRGDSAAYFCASSGPRTQETQYFGPGTRLLVL.

This clonotype appeared a few times. V and J are TRBV5-1 and TRBJ2-3, with D perhaps matching TRBD2 (5 bases). V lost 3 bases, J lost 4 bases, and 12 bases lay in between. CDR1 and CDR2 (germline): SGHRS, YFSETQ. The CDR3 has 14 residues. The CDR3 region is CASSSRTGPDTQYF. The CDR3 nucleotides read TGCGCCAGCAGCTCCCGGACTGGCCCAGATACGCAGTATTTT.

The chain couples TRBV29-1 to TRBJ2-3; 10 bases agree with TRBD2. The CDR3 covers 13 residues. Germline loops: CDR1 SQVTM, CDR2 ANQGSEA. DNA for the CDR3: TGCAGTTGCGGGACTAGCGGCACAGATACGCAGTATTTT. Its translation: CSCGTSGTDTQYF.

V gene TRBV5-1 combines with J gene TRBJ2-5; TRBD1 agrees at 9 bases. V was pared by 4 bases and J by 5 bases, with 6 bases of the junction left unmatched. Germline assignment: CDR1 SGHRS and CDR2 YFSETQ. The length of the CDR3 is 14 residues. The DNA of the CDR3 is TGCGCCAGCAGCCCCGGGACAGGGTTTGAGACCCAGTACTTC. It translates to CASSPGTGFETQYF. Supplemented by reference TRBV5-1 and TRBJ2-5, the full variable domain reads KAGVTQTPRYLIKTRGQQVTLSCSPISGHRSVSWYQQTPGQGLQFLFEYFSETQRNKGNFPGRFSGRQFSNSRSEMNVSTLELGDSALYLCASSPGTGFETQYFGPGTRLLVL.

This chain uses TRBV27 with TRBJ1-1; 9 nucleotides match TRBD1. Germline V gene lookup returns CDR1 MNHEY and CDR2 SMNVEV (reference sequence). The CDR3 is 15 amino acids. Trimming at V came to 4 bases and at J to 4 bases, leaving 7 bases not matched to a gene. For the CDR3, the DNA is TGTGCCAGCAGTTGGGACAGGGATGGGTTCACTGAAGCTTTCTTT. Translating it yields CASSWDRDGFTEAFF.

DNA of the CDR3: TGTGCCAGCAGCCCCGGGACAGGGCAGGGCAATCAGCCCCAGCATTTT. Translation gives CASSPGTGQGNQPQHF. The chain has TRBV7-9 and TRBJ1-5; 9 positions agree with TRBD1. The junction had 7 bases not matched to a gene; V was cut back by 5 bases and J by 2 bases. CDR3 length equals 16 residues. Per germline, CDR1 SEHNR and CDR2 FQNEAQ (reference sequence).